Below, 21 T cell receptor beta chains from the same sample are listed, as sequenced in a study of glioma-infiltrating T cells after dendritic cell vaccination. Assay: immunoSEQ multiplex PCR; the TCRdb copy retains only in-frame clones and omits some. Among about 82,000 clones listed, about 90% were seen once. The specimen comprised blood, sampled before dendritic cell vaccination. The receptors shown here come from a human donor with glioblastoma.

The V and J genes are TRBV5-4 and TRBJ2-7; 8 nucleotides line up with TRBD2. This CDR3 spans 14 amino acids. Germline-derived CDR1 and CDR2 are SGHNT and YYREEE (reference sequence). V was pared by 1 base and J by 7 bases, with 7 bases of the junction left unmatched. The CDR3 loop reads CASSLPAGVGEQYF. CDR3 nucleotides: TGTGCCAGCAGCTTGCCAGCGGGAGTAGGAGAGCAGTACTTC.

This chain connects TRBV5-6 to TRBJ1-1; D is undetermined. The CDR3 loop spans 13 amino acids. The germline CDR1 and CDR2 sequences are SGHDT and YYEEEE. Trimming cost V 2 bases and J 0 bases, with 5 bases left between them. Here the CDR3 reads CASSFRVNTEAFF. CDR3 bases: TGTGCCAGCAGCTTTCGGGTGAACACTGAAGCTTTCTTT.

The V call is TRBV15, the J call TRBJ2-3, with 7 bases that match TRBD2. Unmatched junction bases numbered 8, after V lost 0 bases and J lost 2 bases. This CDR3 is 17 amino acids long. Germline V CDR1 and CDR2: LNHNV, YYDKDF (reference sequence). Written as DNA, the CDR3 is TGTGCCACCAGCAGAGATCCGAAGCGGGGTTACACAGATACGCAGTATTTT. Translation gives CATSRDPKRGYTDTQYF.

The chain is built from TRBV5-6 and TRBJ1-2, with D uncertain. This CDR3 contains 14 residues. CDR1 and CDR2 from the germline V gene are SGHDT and YYEEEE. The V gene lost 0 bases and the J gene lost 7 bases, with 13 bases spanning the gap. The CDR3 region is CASSLAVLTGGYTF. CDR3 sequence (DNA): TGTGCCAGCAGCTTGGCCGTCCTCACGGGTGGCTACACCTTC.

The rearrangement uses TRBV6-4 and TRBJ1-2; TRBD1 agrees at 10 bases. J was trimmed by 6 bases and V by 6 bases; bases with no gene match: 4. This CDR3 spans 13 amino acids. Germline V gene lookup returns CDR1 MRHNA and CDR2 SNTAGT. CDR3 loop: CASRRGTGDGYTF. CDR3 in DNA: TGTGCCAGCAGACGCGGGACAGGGGATGGCTACACCTTC.

This sequence joins TRBV4-2 and TRBJ2-2; 11 bases are a match to TRBD2. The length of the CDR3 is 17 residues. V shed 1 base, J shed 3 bases, and the junction held 4 bases outside the gene matches. CDR1 and CDR2 (germline): LGHNA, YNFKEQ. The CDR3 coding sequence is TGTGCCAGCAGCCAAGTAGCTAGCGGGAGGTACACCGGGGAGCTGTTTTTT. Translated: CASSQVASGRYTGELFF.

The chain carries TRBV28 and TRBJ2-7, with 7 bases aligning to TRBD1. V was clipped by 6 bases and J by 1 base; unmatched bases: 6. CDR1 is MDHEN, CDR2 SYDVKM, per germline. The CDR3 runs to 14 residues. The CDR3 DNA follows: TGTGCCAGCAGGGGACAGACTCTATCCTACGAGCAGTACTTC. The encoded protein is CASRGQTLSYEQYF. Complete variable domain (other parts from reference TRBV28 and TRBJ2-7): DVKVTQSSRYLVKRTGEKVFLECVQDMDHENMFWYRQDPGLGLRLIYFSYDVKMKEKGDIPEGYSVSREKKERFSLILESASTNQTSMYLCASRGQTLSYEQYFGPGTRLTVT.

V and J are TRBV19 and TRBJ1-2, with TRBD1 matching over 9 bases. Germline CDR1 reads LNHDA; CDR2 reads SQIVND (reference sequence). V lost 4 bases to trimming and J lost 10 bases; unmatched junction nucleotides: 13. The CDR3 is 15 residues long. The CDR3 loop is CASSTRTGASVSYTF. As DNA, the CDR3 is TGTGCCAGTAGTACAAGGACAGGGGCCAGTGTGTCCTACACCTTC.

The chain links TRBV19 to TRBJ2-3, with D maybe TRBD2 (5 bases). V lost 1 base and J 0 bases, leaving 5 bases between the germline ends. The CDR3 loop spans 14 amino acids. Germline V gene data show CDR1 as LNHDA and CDR2 as SQIVND (reference sequence). CDR3 protein: CASSIGTSTDTQYF. In DNA, the CDR3 is TGTGCCAGTAGTATAGGGACTAGCACAGATACGCAGTATTTT.

V usage is TRBV19 and J usage is TRBJ1-5; 7 positions match TRBD1. Germline CDR1 reads LNHDA; CDR2 reads SQIVND (reference sequence). The CDR3 is 18 amino acids. V shed 6 bases and J 4 bases; nucleotides not matched to a gene: 18. Written as DNA, the CDR3 is TGTGCCAGTAGCACGGTTTCGGGGACAGCAATTATGAATCAGCCCCAGCATTTT. This encodes CASSTVSGTAIMNQPQHF.

The CDR3 protein is CAWTFGGAANEKLFF. CDR3 in DNA: TGTGCCTGGACCTTCGGCGGGGCAGCTAATGAAAAACTGTTTTTT. This sequence joins TRBV30 and TRBJ1-4; D may be TRBD1 (5 bases). The CDR3 sequence is 15 residues long. V lost 4 bases, J lost 3 bases, and 15 bases lay in between. CDR1 is GTSNPN, CDR2 SVGIG, per germline (reference sequence).

This clone has just one count. This rearrangement joins TRBV30 to TRBJ1-1; tentatively, D is TRBD1 (5 bases). Germline values: CDR1 GTSNPN, CDR2 SVGIG (reference sequence). Trimming stripped 0 bases from V and 6 bases from J, with 17 bases between. The CDR3 has 15 amino acids. Here the CDR3 DNA reads TGTGCCTGGAGTGTATCAGGGATTTTTTTCGCTGAAGCTTTCTTT. Protein: CAWSVSGIFFAEAFF.

This sequence joins TRBV6-5 and TRBJ1-1, with a tentative D call TRBD1 (5 bases). V lost 2 bases and J lost 4, with 14 bases in between. The CDR3 is 15 amino acids. Per germline, CDR1 MNHEY and CDR2 SVGAGI. The CDR3 DNA is TGTGCCAGCAGTTACGGGTGGGGGGTAGGCACTGAAGCTTTCTTT. This encodes CASSYGWGVGTEAFF.

This chain connects TRBV14 to TRBJ1-3, with D perhaps matching TRBD1 (6 bases). V lost 0 bases to trimming and J lost 5 bases, with 14 bases between them. The CDR3 consists of 16 residues. Germline CDR1 is SGHDN and CDR2 is FVKESK. CDR3 loop: CASSQDAGGHRNTIYF. The CDR3 DNA is TGTGCCAGCAGCCAAGATGCCGGGGGGCACCGAAACACCATATATTTT.

This clone appeared once. The chain employs TRBV5-1 and TRBJ1-1; TRBD1 matches 10 bases. The CDR3 contains 13 residues. V shed 3 bases and J 7 bases; nucleotides not matched to a gene: 3. Germline V gene sequence: CDR1 SGHRS, CDR2 YFSETQ. The CDR3 here is CASSSRDRGEAFF. The CDR3 nucleotides are TGCGCCAGCAGCTCCCGGGACAGGGGTGAAGCTTTCTTT.

This sequence joins TRBV7-9 and TRBJ1-1, with 8 bases matching TRBD1. With 3 bases clipped from V and 1 base from J, the junction kept 10 bases outside the gene matches. This CDR3 region has 17 residues. Germline V gene sequence: CDR1 SEHNR, CDR2 FQNEAQ (reference sequence). The CDR3 DNA follows: TGTGCCAGCAGCTTCGATAGGCCAGGGGGCGCGAACACTGAAGCTTTCTTT. Translating it yields CASSFDRPGGANTEAFF. Combining the CDR3 with reference TRBV7-9 and TRBJ1-1 gives the whole variable domain DTGVSQNPRHKITKRGQNVTFRCDPISEHNRLYWYRQTLGQGPEFLTYFQNEAQLEKSRLLSDRFSAERPKGSFSTLEIQRTEQGDSAMYLCASSFDRPGGANTEAFFGQGTRLTVV.

This chain links TRBV6-5 with TRBJ1-6, with D perhaps matching TRBD1 (6 bases). The germline V gene encodes CDR1 MNHEY and CDR2 SVGAGI. The V end was cut by 6 bases, the J end by 3 bases, with 9 bases between. The CDR3 runs to 14 residues. CDR3 nucleotide sequence: TGTGCCAGCAGCAAGGGACACTATAATTCACCCCTCCACTTT. It yields the protein CASSKGHYNSPLHF.

The chain recombines TRBV27 with TRBJ1-4; 8 bases agree with TRBD1. V lost 4 bases and J lost 13; bases outside the gene matches: 20. CDR1 and CDR2 from the germline V gene are MNHEY and SMNVEV (reference sequence). This CDR3 is 17 amino acids long. CDR3 DNA sequence: TGTGCCAGCAGTTCGCAAACCCTAGACAGGGGCCCTATGTCACTGTTTTTT. Translation: CASSSQTLDRGPMSLFF.

The rearrangement uses TRBV19 and TRBJ1-2; 8 nucleotides line up with TRBD1. This CDR3 has 14 amino acids. CDR1 is LNHDA and CDR2 is SQIVND in the germline V gene (reference sequence). V gave up 3 bases and J gave up 8 bases; unmatched junction bases: 8. The CDR3 region is CASSISPGGQGYTF. CDR3 nucleotides: TGTGCCAGTAGTATCAGCCCAGGGGGCCAGGGCTACACCTTC.

This chain uses TRBV7-8 with TRBJ2-1; D unresolved. V was clipped by 5 bases and J by 3 bases, with 11 bases between them. Germline CDR1 reads SGHVS; CDR2 reads FQNEAQ. CDR3 size: 14 residues. The CDR3 bases are TGTGCCAGCAGCCCAGGCCCCAGCTACAATGAGCAGTTCTTC. Encoded protein: CASSPGPSYNEQFF.

J is TRBJ2-1 and V is TRBV9; 8 positions agree with TRBD2. The CDR3 is 15 residues long. Trimming at V came to 2 bases and at J to 0 bases, leaving 1 base not matched to a gene. In germline, CDR1 is SGDLS, CDR2 YYNGEE. CDR3 sequence reads: CASSVSGSSYNEQFF. The DNA for the CDR3 is TGTGCCAGCAGCGTGAGCGGGAGCTCCTACAATGAGCAGTTCTTC.